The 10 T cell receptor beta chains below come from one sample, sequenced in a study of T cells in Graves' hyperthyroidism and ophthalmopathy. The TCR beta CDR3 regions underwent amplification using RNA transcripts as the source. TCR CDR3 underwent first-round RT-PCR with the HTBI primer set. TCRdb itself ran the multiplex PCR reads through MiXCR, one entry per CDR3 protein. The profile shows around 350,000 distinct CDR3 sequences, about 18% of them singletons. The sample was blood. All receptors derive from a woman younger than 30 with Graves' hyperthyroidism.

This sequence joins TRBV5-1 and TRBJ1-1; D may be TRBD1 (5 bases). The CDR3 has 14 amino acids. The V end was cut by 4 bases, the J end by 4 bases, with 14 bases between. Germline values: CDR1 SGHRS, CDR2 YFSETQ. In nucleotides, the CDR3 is TGCGCCAGCAGCATGGTGGGGGGGGGCACTGAAGCTTTCTTT. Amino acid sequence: CASSMVGGGTEAFF.

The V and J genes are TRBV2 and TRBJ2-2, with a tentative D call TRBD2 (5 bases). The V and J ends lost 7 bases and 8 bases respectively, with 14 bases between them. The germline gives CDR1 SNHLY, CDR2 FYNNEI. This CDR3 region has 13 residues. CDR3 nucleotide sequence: TGTGCCAGCACTCGAGGGCCAGCGGGGGAGCTGTTTTTT. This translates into CASTRGPAGELFF.

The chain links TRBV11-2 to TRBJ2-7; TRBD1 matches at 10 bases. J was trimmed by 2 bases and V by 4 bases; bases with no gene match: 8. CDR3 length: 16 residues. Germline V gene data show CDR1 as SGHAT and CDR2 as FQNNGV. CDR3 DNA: TGTGCCAGCAGCTCAAGGACAGGGGGTATCACCTACGAGCAGTACTTC. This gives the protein CASSSRTGGITYEQYF.

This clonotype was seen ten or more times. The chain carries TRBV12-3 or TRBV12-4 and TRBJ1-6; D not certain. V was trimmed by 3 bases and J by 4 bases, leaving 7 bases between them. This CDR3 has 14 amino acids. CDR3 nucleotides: TGTGCCAGCAGTTTGACTGGATATAATTCACCCCTCCACTTT. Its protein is CASSLTGYNSPLHF.

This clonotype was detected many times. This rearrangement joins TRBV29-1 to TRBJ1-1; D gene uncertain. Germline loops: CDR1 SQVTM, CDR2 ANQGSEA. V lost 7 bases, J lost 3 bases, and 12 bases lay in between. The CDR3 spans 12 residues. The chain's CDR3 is CSGRNAYTEAFF. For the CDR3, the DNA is TGCAGCGGACGTAACGCGTACACTGAAGCTTTCTTT. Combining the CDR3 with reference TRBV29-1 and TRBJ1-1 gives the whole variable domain SAVISQKPSRDICQRGTSLTIQCQVDSQVTMMFWYRQQPGQSLTLIATANQGSEATYESGFVIDKFPISRPNLTFSTLTVSNMSPEDSSIYLCSGRNAYTEAFFGQGTRLTVV.

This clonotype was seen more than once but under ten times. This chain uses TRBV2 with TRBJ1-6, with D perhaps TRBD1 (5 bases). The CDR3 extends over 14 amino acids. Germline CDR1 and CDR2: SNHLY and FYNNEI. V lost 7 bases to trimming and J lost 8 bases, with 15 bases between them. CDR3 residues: CASNREGPDSPLHF. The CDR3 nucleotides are TGTGCCAGCAACCGGGAGGGACCAGATTCACCCCTCCACTTT.

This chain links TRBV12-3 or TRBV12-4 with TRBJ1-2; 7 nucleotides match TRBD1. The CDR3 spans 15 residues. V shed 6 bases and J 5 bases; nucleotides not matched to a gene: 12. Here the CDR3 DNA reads TGTGCCAGCAGGCTTGGGACAGCGCTCAATTATGGCTACACCTTC. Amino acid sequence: CASRLGTALNYGYTF.

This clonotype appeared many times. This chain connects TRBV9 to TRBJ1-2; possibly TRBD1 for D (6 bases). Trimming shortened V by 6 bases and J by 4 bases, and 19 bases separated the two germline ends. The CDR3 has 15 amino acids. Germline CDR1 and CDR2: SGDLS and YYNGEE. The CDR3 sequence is CASTRGGVGVYGYTF. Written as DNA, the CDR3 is TGTGCCAGCACTCGAGGGGGGGTGGGCGTCTATGGCTACACCTTC.

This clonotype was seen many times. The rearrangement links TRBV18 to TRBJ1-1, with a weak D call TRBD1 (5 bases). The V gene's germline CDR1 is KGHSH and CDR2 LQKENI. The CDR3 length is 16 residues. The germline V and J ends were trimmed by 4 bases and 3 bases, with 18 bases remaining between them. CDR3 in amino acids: CASSRAGSMLDTEAFF. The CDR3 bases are TGTGCCAGCTCACGGGCAGGGTCTATGTTAGACACTGAAGCTTTCTTT.

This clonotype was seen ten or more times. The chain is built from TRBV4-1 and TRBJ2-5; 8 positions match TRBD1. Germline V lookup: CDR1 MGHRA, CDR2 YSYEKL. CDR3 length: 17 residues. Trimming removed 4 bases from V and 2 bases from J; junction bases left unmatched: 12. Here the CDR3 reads CASSPNPTGVRQETQYF. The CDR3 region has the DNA TGCGCCAGCAGCCCAAACCCGACAGGGGTCCGGCAAGAGACCCAGTACTTC.